This T cell receptor beta chain was documented in a study of cytomegalovirus exposure and HLA in healthy donors. Vbeta (60) and Jbeta (13) primers were used in the PCR. TCRdb's copy holds only in-frame clones and misses some; the assay was immunoSEQ multiplex PCR. The sample includes roughly 180,000 clones, roughly 9.5% of them seen just once. This clone was counted only a few times. Antigen unknown. Study-level points and caveats: It was 150 to 200 TCR beta chains that were listed as cytomegalovirus-associated. In terms of immune exposure information, only CMV serostatus was available. Analyzed later, most CMV-associated TCR beta chains appeared HLA-restricted. Productive rates of about 87% or about 30% were seen for most TCR beta V segments in an earlier analysis.

With 3 bases removed from V and 4 bases from J, the gap between germline ends came to 10 bases. Germline values: CDR1 SGHTA, CDR2 FQGNSA. The CDR3 totals 14 residues. The clonotype was recovered from a woman aged 25 to 39 in good health and CMV-seropositive. Sequenced sample: PBMCs. The rearrangement joins TRBV7-2 to TRBJ2-1; the D gene is possibly TRBD2 (6 bases). The CDR3 DNA sequence: TGTGCCAGCAGCTTTGCGGGACTTTACAATGAGCAGTTCTTC. Amino acids: CASSFAGLYNEQFF.